Listed below are T cell receptor beta chains from one sample, sequenced in a study of CD8+CD57+ T cells in acquired aplastic anemia. TCRdb analysed the reads with MiXCR anew, one entry per CDR3 protein. The profile shows approximately 380,000 distinct CDR3 sequences, about 70% of them singletons. The specimen sequenced was sorted CD4+, CD8+, or CD8+CD57+ T cells (not recorded which) from PBMCs. The receptors shown here come from a human donor in good health, serving as a control. Both conserved end residues are part of each CDR3. The D gene is left open where the match is weak. Size tells how often a clone was seen (once, few, many) or the class of an expanded clone, and some rows leave it out.

TRBD1	NA	TRBV2	TRBJ1-2	CASNPSGTETVGYTF	TGTGCCAGCAACCCGTCCGGGACAGAGACGGTCGGCTACACCTTC
NA	NA	TRBV9	TRBJ1-6	CASSERDAVASSLHF	TGTGCCAGCAGTGAAAGGGACGCTGTGGCATCATCCCTCCACTTT
TRBD2	many	TRBV19	TRBJ2-2	CASSIEPGGSTGELFF	TGTGCCAGTAGTATAGAGCCCGGGGGGAGCACCGGGGAGCTGTTTTTT
NA	many	TRBV5-6	TRBJ2-5	CASSFSPGPSNSETQYF	TGTGCCAGCAGCTTTTCCCCAGGACCGTCGAATTCAGAGACCCAGTACTTC
NA	many	TRBV5-8	TRBJ2-7	CASSWDMTYEQYF	TGTGCCAGCAGCTGGGACATGACCTACGAGCAGTACTTC
NA	NA	TRBV10-3	TRBJ1-2	CAITQAMDYGYTF	TGTGCCATCACCCAAGCCATGGACTATGGCTACACCTTC
NA	many	TRBV6-2/TRBV6-3	TRBJ1-1	CASSFTGNTEAFF	TGTGCCAGCAGTTTCACCGGGAACACTGAAGCTTTCTTT
NA	NA	TRBV11-2	TRBJ1-1	CASSHQGRNTEAFF	TGTGCCAGCAGCCACCAAGGACGCAACACTGAAGCTTTCTTT
NA	NA	TRBV25-1	TRBJ1-4	CASSEFLFGGTNEKLFF	TGTGCCAGCAGTGAATTTCTATTTGGGGGAACTAATGAAAAACTGTTTTTT
TRBD1	many	TRBV20-1	TRBJ1-1	CSAREPGQGAEAFF	TGCAGTGCTAGAGAACCGGGACAGGGGGCTGAAGCTTTCTTT
NA	NA	TRBV12-3/TRBV12-4	TRBJ1-1	CASNWAGVAMNTEAFF	TGTGCCAGCAACTGGGCAGGGGTTGCCATGAACACTGAAGCTTTCTTT
NA	NA	TRBV20-1	TRBJ2-7	CSASPSNEQHF	TGCAGTGCTAGTCCCAGTAACGAGCAGCACTTC
NA	once	TRBV9	TRBJ2-5	CATSGDSVGALTTQYF	TGTGCCACCAGCGGAGATAGCGTGGGGGCCCTGACGACCCAGTACTTC
TRBD2	NA	TRBV20-1	TRBJ2-5	CSATRTSGGEQETQYF	TGCAGTGCGACACGGACTAGCGGGGGAGAACAAGAGACCCAGTACTTC
TRBD1	NA	TRBV11-2	TRBJ1-2	CASSFHRGGLGYTF	TGTGCCAGCAGCTTTCACAGGGGAGGACTTGGCTACACCTTC
NA	NA	TRBV9	TRBJ2-5	CASSVIGQETQYF	TGTGCCAGCAGCGTGATAGGCCAAGAGACCCAGTACTTC
TRBD2	many	TRBV20-1	TRBJ2-5	CSARRGLAGGLLQETQYF	TGCAGTGCTAGACGGGGCCTAGCGGGCGGCCTCCTCCAAGAGACCCAGTACTTC
NA	NA	TRBV12-3/TRBV12-4	TRBJ2-7	CASSGEAGRNHPQHF	TGTGCCAGCAGCGGGGAAGCTGGGAGAAATCACCCCCAGCATTTC
NA	NA	TRBV20-1	TRBJ1-2	CSASKGSGNNTF	TGCAGTGCTAGTAAAGGCTCTGGAAACAACACCTTC
NA	NA	TRBV7-9	TRBJ2-3	CASSHAATNNAQYF	TGTGCCAGCAGTCACGCGGCCACCAACAATGCGCAGTACTTT
NA	NA	TRBV2	TRBJ2-2	CASSGRANTGELYF	TGTGCCAGCAGCGGACGGGCGAACACCGGGGAGCTGTACTTC
TRBD1	NA	TRBV7-2	TRBJ1-2	CASRVKDGTGGSIYGYTF	TGTGCCAGCAGGGTGAAAGATGGGACAGGGGGCTCTATCTATGGCTACACCTTC
TRBD1	once	TRBV12-3/TRBV12-4	TRBJ2-1	CASSLVPGTGSHEQFF	TGTGCCAGCAGTTTAGTTCCCGGGACAGGGTCCCATGAGCAGTTCTTC
NA	many	TRBV20-1	TRBJ1-5	CSALGGDQPQHF	TGCAGTGCACTCGGGGGGGATCAGCCCCAGCATTTT
NA	NA	TRBV24-1	TRBJ1-1	CAISVSIRARDTEAFF	TGTGCCATCAGCGTGTCGATACGGGCAAGGGACACTGAAGCTTTCTTT
NA	NA	TRBV10-3	TRBJ1-2	CAISEPGRDYGQSF	TGTGCCATCAGTGAGCCCGGCAGGGACTATGGGCAGTCCTTC
NA	NA	TRBV14	TRBJ2-1	CASSQNRHNEQLF	TGTGCCAGCAGCCAAAACAGACATAATGAGCAGCTCTTC
NA	NA	TRBV11-2	TRBJ2-1	CASSSGTTQFF	TGTGCCAGCAGCTCGGGCACTACGCAGTTCTTC
NA	many	TRBV11-3	TRBJ2-4	CASSLRTGIQYF	TGTGCCAGCAGCCTCCGTACGGGCATTCAGTACTTC
TRBD1	NA	TRBV5-5	TRBJ2-2	CASSRDRRITGELFF	TGCGCCAGCAGCCGGGACAGACGTATCACCGGGGAGCTGTTTTTT
TRBD1	NA	TRBV6-5	TRBJ1-2	CASSPWGQGYTF	TGTGCCAGCAGTCCTTGGGGACAGGGCTACACCTTC
NA	NA	TRBV12-3/TRBV12-4	TRBJ2-7	CASSVHQLGGNGYEQYF	TGTGCCAGCAGTGTGCATCAGTTGGGGGGCAACGGTTACGAGCAGTACTTC